Listed below are T cell receptor beta chains from one sample, sequenced in a study of shared clonotypes between healthy human individuals. Clones were sequenced by immunoSEQ multiplex PCR, and TCRdb holds only the in-frame ones, with some missing. The profile covers about 1,500,000 clones, with 95% to 97% appearing a single time and about 1% taken by the ten largest. What was sequenced was naive CD4+ T cells sorted from blood. Every receptor here comes from a man aged 25-45 years in good health. Both conserved end residues are part of each CDR3. D genes are given only for firm matches.

d_gene: .; v_gene: TRBV29-1; j_gene: TRBJ1-5; len: 14; CDR3aa: CSVEDEGPNQPQHF
d_gene: .; v_gene: TRBV6-1; j_gene: TRBJ2-1; len: 12; CDR3aa: CASSGVLNEQFF
d_gene: .; v_gene: TRBV7-2; j_gene: TRBJ2-7; len: 13; CDR3aa: CASSSRSSYEQYF
d_gene: TRBD2; v_gene: TRBV19; j_gene: TRBJ2-7; len: 15; CDR3aa: CASSSTSAEGNEQYF
d_gene: TRBD1; v_gene: TRBV7-2; j_gene: TRBJ2-7; len: 17; CDR3aa: CASSFQRAGTGGDEQYF
d_gene: .; v_gene: TRBV28; j_gene: TRBJ1-1; len: 12; CDR3aa: CASSLGNTEAFF
d_gene: TRBD2; v_gene: TRBV6-5; j_gene: TRBJ2-1; len: 15; CDR3aa: CASSYSLAGAFEQFF
d_gene: TRBD1; v_gene: TRBV5-5; j_gene: TRBJ2-1; len: 18; CDR3aa: CASSLYYPGQGRFNEQFF
d_gene: .; v_gene: TRBV6-1; j_gene: TRBJ2-1; len: 13; CDR3aa: CASSVEKQNEQFF
d_gene: .; v_gene: TRBV21-1; j_gene: TRBJ2-3; len: 13; CDR3aa: CASSKGEQDTQYF
d_gene: .; v_gene: TRBV11-3; j_gene: TRBJ2-3; len: 13; CDR3aa: CASSSRFRDTQYF
d_gene: .; v_gene: TRBV6-6; j_gene: TRBJ2-5; len: 12; CDR3aa: CASSYLQETQYF
d_gene: TRBD1; v_gene: TRBV5-1; j_gene: TRBJ2-2; len: 15; CDR3aa: CASSQGTGAPGELFF
d_gene: .; v_gene: TRBV5-5; j_gene: TRBJ2-3; len: 14; CDR3aa: CASSRDPSTDTQYF
d_gene: TRBD2; v_gene: TRBV11-2; j_gene: TRBJ2-2; len: 16; CDR3aa: CASSPVGGKHNGELFF
d_gene: .; v_gene: TRBV6-1; j_gene: TRBJ1-2; len: 15; CDR3aa: CASSEAPGPIYGYTF
d_gene: .; v_gene: TRBV5-1; j_gene: TRBJ2-5; len: 13; CDR3aa: CASKFSNEETQYF
d_gene: TRBD2; v_gene: TRBV9; j_gene: TRBJ2-7; len: 16; CDR3aa: CASSVGTSGIVNEQYF
d_gene: .; v_gene: TRBV15; j_gene: TRBJ2-7; len: 16; CDR3aa: CATSRDWRLSSYEQYF
d_gene: .; v_gene: TRBV9; j_gene: TRBJ1-1; len: 12; CDR3aa: CASSVAGGLAFF
d_gene: .; v_gene: TRBV10-1; j_gene: TRBJ2-1; len: 12; CDR3aa: CASSEPGGWQFF
d_gene: .; v_gene: TRBV4-2; j_gene: TRBJ2-5; len: 16; CDR3aa: CASSPAAGPPGETQYF
d_gene: TRBD1; v_gene: TRBV4-1; j_gene: TRBJ2-7; len: 15; CDR3aa: CASSHPGQGSYEQYF
d_gene: .; v_gene: TRBV10-2; j_gene: TRBJ2-3; len: 12; CDR3aa: CASRGSTDTQYF
d_gene: TRBD1; v_gene: TRBV7-9; j_gene: TRBJ1-1; len: 17; CDR3aa: CASSPSGPQGPYTEAFF